These 19 T cell receptor beta chains were sequenced from one sample in a study of molecular identifiers for immune sequencing clone quantification. TCRdb itself ran the PCR reads through MiXCR, one entry per CDR3 protein. The sample records over 35,000 distinct CDR3 sequences, nearly 25% being singletons. Sequences were obtained from naive CD8+ T cells from blood, with Jurkat cell RNA spiked in. Sample subset: FACS-sorted CD8+CD4-CCR7+CD45RA+ naive T cells. These receptor sequences come from a human donor in good health. Some libraries in this study had Jurkat cell RNA spiked in.

In the case of this clonotype: The conserved phenylalanine or tryptophan is not found at the CDR3 terminus, so this likely reflects a read error. The chain couples TRBV7-3 to TRBJ2-3; 10 bases are shared with TRBD2. J was trimmed by 6 bases and V by 5 bases; bases with no gene match: 11. The V gene's germline CDR1 is SGHTA and CDR2 FQGTGA. The CDR3 sequence is 16 residues long. The CDR3 is CASSPSRTSGLDTQYL. The CDR3 DNA reads as TGTGCCAGCAGCCCTTCGAGGACTAGCGGTTTGGATACGCAGTATCTT.

This clonotype was detected ten times or more. Mismatch with germline at one junction end may stem from a read error. This sequence joins TRBV6-6 and TRBJ2-2, with 8 positions matching TRBD1. Germline assignment: CDR1 MNHNY and CDR2 SVGAGI (reference sequence). This CDR3 region has 15 residues. CDR3 nucleotides: TGTGCCAGCAGTTACTCACTGTCGTACGGGACAGGTTTAATTTTT. Its translation: CASSYSLSYGTGLIF.

This clonotype has at least ten counts. This sequence joins TRBV12-5 and TRBJ1-1; possibly TRBD1 for D (6 bases). The CDR3 has 14 amino acids. In germline, CDR1 is LGHNT, CDR2 FRNRAP. V gave up 3 bases and J gave up 2 bases, with 10 bases separating them. CDR3 bases: TGTGCTAGTGGTTTTTCGACAGGTAACACTGAAGCTTTCTTT. It specifies CASGFSTGNTEAFF.

On this clonotype itself: The conserved phenylalanine or tryptophan normally closing the CDR3 is absent here, so this likely arose from a read error. The chain combines TRBV12-3 or TRBV12-4 with TRBJ2-7, with a possible D match to TRBD2 (6 bases). Trimming took 5 bases from V and 2 from J, leaving 16 bases between them. This CDR3 region has 15 residues. This CDR3 is CASSPGRGSAYEQYI. The CDR3 DNA sequence: TGTGCCAGCAGTCCAGGACGGGGGTCGGCCTACGAGCAGTACATC.

The sample holds many counts of this clonotype. V usage is TRBV4-1 and J usage is TRBJ2-3, with 7 bases matching TRBD1. Germline CDR1 MGHRA, CDR2 YSYEKL. The CDR3 contains 16 residues. V lost 4 bases and J lost 3; bases outside the gene matches: 10. As DNA, the CDR3 is TGCGCCAGCAGCCTAATCCGAGGGGGCCCAACAGATACGCAGTATTTT. Its translation is CASSLIRGGPTDTQYF.

Many counts were recorded for this clonotype. J is TRBJ1-1 and V is TRBV5-1, with D hard to call. Germline assignment: CDR1 SGHRS and CDR2 YFSETQ. The V end lost 0 bases, the J end lost 6 bases, and 6 bases lay between the germline ends. CDR3 length: 12 residues. This chain's CDR3 is CASSLAGSEAFF. The CDR3, as DNA: TGCGCCAGCAGCTTGGCCGGATCTGAAGCTTTCTTT.

In its sample, this clonotype was seen many times. This chain connects TRBV7-2 to TRBJ2-1; D call uncertain. The CDR3 contains 11 residues. The V gene lost 7 bases and the J gene lost 9 bases, with 10 bases spanning the gap. The V gene's germline CDR1 is SGHTA and CDR2 FQGNSA. The CDR3 sequence is CASTMGSEQFF. CDR3 sequence (DNA): TGTGCCAGCACCATGGGCAGTGAGCAGTTCTTC.

This chain connects TRBV6-5 to TRBJ1-1, with 7 bases fitting TRBD1. The CDR3 is 15 amino acids. The germline V gene encodes CDR1 MNHEY and CDR2 SVGAGI. After removal of 0 bases from V and 3 bases from J, the junction contained 4 bases not matched to a gene. The DNA of the CDR3 is TGTGCCAGCAGTTACTCGACAGGGTTGGACACTGAAGCTTTCTTT. Translating gives CASSYSTGLDTEAFF.

This clonotype was seen only a few times. The chain joins TRBV10-3 to TRBJ2-5, with 9 nucleotides matching TRBD1. Germline V gene data show CDR1 as ENHRY and CDR2 as SYGVKD. The CDR3 runs to 15 residues. The junction had 3 bases not matched to a gene; V was cut back by 0 bases and J by 4 bases. In DNA form, the CDR3 reads TGTGCCATCAGTGAGTCAGCGACAGGGGGAGAGACCCAGTACTTC. Residues: CAISESATGGETQYF.

This clonotype was recorded at least ten times. This chain links TRBV20-1 with TRBJ2-7; TRBD1 might be the D (6 bases). Germline V CDR1 and CDR2: DFQATT, SNEGSKA (reference sequence). Trimming shortened V by 2 bases and J by 1 base, and 9 bases separated the two germline ends. The CDR3 is 13 amino acids. As DNA, the CDR3 is TGCAGTGCTAGACCGGGACAATCCTACGAGCAGTACTTC. Its protein is CSARPGQSYEQYF.

With regard to this clonotype: This may come from a read error, since a much larger clone is one base off. V and J are TRBV20-1 and TRBJ2-7, with 9 bases lining up with TRBD2. Germline V gene sequence: CDR1 DFQATT, CDR2 SNEGSKA (reference sequence). The V segment lost 1 base and the J segment 5 bases; nucleotides outside the gene matches: 9. The CDR3 contains 15 residues. The CDR3 is CSARGIAGEVNEQYF. The CDR3 nucleotides are TGCAGTGCTAGAGGAATAGCGGGGGAAGTAAACGAGCAGTACTTC.

In this sample, this clonotype turned up many times. The rearrangement links TRBV7-9 to TRBJ2-4; tentative D call: TRBD1 (6 bases). Trimming shortened V by 5 bases and J by 12 bases, and 14 bases separated the two germline ends. This CDR3 region has 12 residues. The germline CDR1 and CDR2 sequences are SEHNR and FQNEAQ (reference sequence). The CDR3 DNA sequence: TGTGCCAGCAGCCCCGGACAGTTAAGTCAGTACTTC. It yields the protein CASSPGQLSQYF.

This clonotype was detected many times. The CDR3 spells CASSLYGSYEQYF. The CDR3 DNA reads TGTGCCAGCAGCTTGTACGGCTCCTACGAGCAGTACTTC. The chain is built from TRBV5-8 and TRBJ2-7; D not certain. V gave up 1 base and J gave up 0 bases, with 5 bases separating them. Germline CDR1 SGHTS, CDR2 YDEGEE. CDR3 length: 13 amino acids.

This clonotype was counted ten times or more. This rearrangement joins TRBV3-1 to TRBJ2-6; D call uncertain. V lost 1 base and J 4 bases, leaving 8 bases between the germline ends. The germline CDR1 and CDR2 sequences are LGHDT and YNNKEL (reference sequence). The CDR3 has 15 residues. DNA of the CDR3: TGTGCCAGCAGCCAAGGTGAAGACGGGGCCAACGTCCTGACTTTC. Its translation: CASSQGEDGANVLTF.

By share, this clonotype ranks as medium-sized. The genes are TRBV11-2 and TRBJ2-3; TRBD2 might be the D (5 bases). The CDR3 sequence is 13 residues long. Germline assignment: CDR1 SGHAT and CDR2 FQNNGV. Trimming took off 8 bases at V and 3 bases at J, with 12 bases between the two ends. CDR3 region: CASSPSTTDTQYF. The CDR3 DNA reads TGTGCCAGCTCTCCTAGCACGACAGATACGCAGTATTTT.

As concerns this clonotype: One end of the junction varies from germline; a read error may be responsible. The rearrangement joins TRBV11-1 to TRBJ2-3, with 10 bases fitting TRBD2. This CDR3 region has 16 residues. Germline loops: CDR1 SGHAT, CDR2 FQDESV (reference sequence). This chain's CDR3 is CASSCLVAGGTDPQYF. In DNA form, the CDR3 reads TGTGCCAGCAGCTGTCTTGTAGCGGGAGGCACAGATCCGCAGTATTTT.

This clonotype was recorded at least ten times. Mismatch with germline at one junction end may stem from a read error. The chain recombines TRBV7-7 with TRBJ2-5; a possible D gene is TRBD1 (6 bases). CDR1 is SSHAT, CDR2 FNYEAQ, per germline (reference sequence). CDR3 length equals 13 residues. The CDR3 region is CASSLRTAETQYF. The CDR3 DNA reads TGTGCTAGCAGCCTCCGGACAGCGGAGACCCAGTACTTC.

Many counts were recorded for this clonotype. The rearrangement uses TRBV6-2 or TRBV6-3 and TRBJ2-7; D unclear. V lost 0 bases and J lost 4, with 7 bases in between. Germline V gene lookup returns CDR1 MNHEY and CDR2 SVGEGT. CDR3 length equals 13 residues. For the CDR3, the DNA is TGTGCCAGCAGTTACTCAGGCCCGTACGAGCAGTACTTC. Protein sequence: CASSYSGPYEQYF.

As for this clonotype: This may come from a read error, since a much larger clone is one base off. The chain carries TRBV27 and TRBJ1-1, with D maybe TRBD1 (6 bases). The CDR3 loop spans 13 amino acids. The germline CDR1 and CDR2 sequences are MNHEY and SMNVEV (reference sequence). The DNA for the CDR3 is TGTGCCAGCGCCTGGGGGGCGGGCACTGCAGCTTTCTTT. As protein: CASAWGAGTAAFF.